Below are 5 T cell receptor beta chains sequenced from a single sample in a study of tumor-infiltrating lymphocytes in localized non-small cell lung cancer. Using immunoSEQ multiplex PCR, the repertoire was profiled, and TCRdb retains in-frame clones only, with some absent. This table holds around 16,000 clones, 45% to 50% found once. Material for sequencing was lung tumor tissue. The receptor source for this set is a human donor with non-small cell lung cancer.

V and J are TRBV6-1 and TRBJ2-3; 11 bases agree with TRBD2. The CDR3 length is 18 residues. V was clipped by 3 bases and J by 1 base; unmatched bases: 9. Looked up from germline, CDR1 is MNHNS and CDR2 is SASEGT. CDR3 amino acids: CASSESSGGPQRTDTQYF. Written as DNA, the CDR3 is TGTGCCAGCAGTGAGTCTAGCGGGGGGCCCCAGCGCACAGATACGCAGTATTTT.

The rearrangement uses TRBV6-1 and TRBJ2-1; 11 positions match TRBD2. The germline V gene encodes CDR1 MNHNS and CDR2 SASEGT. With V trimmed by 6 bases and J by 4 bases, 5 bases remained unmatched. The CDR3 covers 15 residues. CDR3 sequence reads: CASSPTSGEYNEQFF. Written as DNA, the CDR3 is TGTGCCAGCAGCCCGACTAGCGGGGAGTACAATGAGCAGTTCTTC.

The rearrangement joins TRBV7-2 to TRBJ2-2; the match to TRBD1 covers 7 bases. Per the germline V gene, CDR1 is SGHTA and CDR2 is FQGNSA. CDR3 length equals 14 residues. V was pared by 1 base and J by 6 bases, with 2 bases of the junction left unmatched. The CDR3 loop reads CASSLVTGSGELFF. The CDR3 nucleotides read TGTGCCAGCAGCTTAGTGACAGGGTCCGGGGAGCTGTTTTTT.

By share of the sample, this clone is medium-sized (0.01 to 0.1%). The rearrangement links TRBV5-4 to TRBJ2-6; 8 nucleotides align to TRBD2. Per the germline V gene, CDR1 is SGHNT and CDR2 is YYREEE (reference sequence). The CDR3 spans 18 residues. V lost 4 bases and J lost 0; bases outside the gene matches: 9. The CDR3 DNA follows: TGTGCCAGCAGCCCGCCACTAGCGGCCGCCTCTGGGGCCAACGTCCTGACTTTC. The encoded protein is CASSPPLAAASGANVLTF.

V and J are TRBV4-1 and TRBJ1-3, with a possible D match to TRBD1 (5 bases). V was trimmed by 3 bases and J by 4 bases, leaving 16 bases between them. This CDR3 region has 16 residues. Germline CDR1 MGHRA, CDR2 YSYEKL. This CDR3 is CASSQRIGGGGNTIYF. CDR3 in DNA: TGCGCCAGCAGCCAGAGGATCGGGGGAGGGGGAAACACCATATATTTT.